This T cell receptor beta chain is drawn from a study of blood T cell repertoires in COVID-19. Turning to the study itself: T cells, B-cell-depleted T cells, or PBMCs supplied cDNA or gDNA.

The V gene's germline CDR1 is SGHVS and CDR2 FQNEAQ. The V end was cut by 1 base, the J end by 3 bases, with 9 bases between. The CDR3 sequence is 14 residues long. Original methodology: Researchers report that nucleated cell counts were estimated from reference gene primer amplification. TCRdb keeps only in-frame clones here, not all; method: immunoSEQ multiplex PCR. That table gives V, J and clone size, and the DNA gave D and trimming. The sample has under 150,000 clones, less than 85% seen once; the top ten hold about a sixth. This chain uses TRBV7-8 with TRBJ2-5; D is uncertain. Sequenced material: peripheral blood. The clonotype was recovered from an elderly woman with acute or convalescent COVID-19. The CDR3 DNA is TGTGCCAGCAGCTTAGAGGTACTAAAAGAGACCCAGTACTTC. Protein sequence: CASSLEVLKETQYF.